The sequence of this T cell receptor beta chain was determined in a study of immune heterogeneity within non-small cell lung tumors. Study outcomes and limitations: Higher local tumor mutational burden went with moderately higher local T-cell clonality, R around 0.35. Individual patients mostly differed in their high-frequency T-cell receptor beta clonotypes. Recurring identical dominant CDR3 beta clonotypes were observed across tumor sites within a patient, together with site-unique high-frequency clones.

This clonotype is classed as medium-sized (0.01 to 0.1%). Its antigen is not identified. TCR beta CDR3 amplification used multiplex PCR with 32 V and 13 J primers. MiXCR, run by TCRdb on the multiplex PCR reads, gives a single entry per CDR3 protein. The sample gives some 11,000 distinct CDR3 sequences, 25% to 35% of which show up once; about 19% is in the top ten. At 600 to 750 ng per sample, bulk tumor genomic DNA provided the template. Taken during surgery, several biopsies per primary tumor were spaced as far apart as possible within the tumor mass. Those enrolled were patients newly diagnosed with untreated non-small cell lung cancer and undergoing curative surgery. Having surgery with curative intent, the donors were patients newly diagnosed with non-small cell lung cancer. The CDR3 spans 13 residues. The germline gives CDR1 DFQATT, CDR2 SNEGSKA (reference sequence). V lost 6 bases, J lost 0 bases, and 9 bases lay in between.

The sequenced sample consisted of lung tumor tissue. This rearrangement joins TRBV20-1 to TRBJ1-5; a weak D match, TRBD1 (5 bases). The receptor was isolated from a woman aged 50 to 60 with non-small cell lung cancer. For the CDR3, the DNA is TGCAGTGCCCGGGGGGGTAGCAATCAGCCCCAGCATTTT. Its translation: CSARGGSNQPQHF.